These T cell receptor beta chains were read from a single sample in a study of blood T cell repertoires in COVID-19. Sequencing used immunoSEQ multiplex PCR; TCRdb keeps in-frame clones, though not all of them. The repertoire has fewer than 250,000 clones, approximately 88% of them found once; the top ten carry 3.7%. The sample consisted of PBMCs or T cells enriched from blood (not recorded which). The receptors stem from a woman aged 30 to 39 who had been exposed to COVID-19. The CDR3 runs from the conserved cysteine through the conserved F or W. A D gene is named only where the DNA matches it firmly. Clone size is shown for a subset of rows, as once, few, many or a class of expanded clone.

v_call	clone_size	d_call	j_call	cdr3_aa	cdr3_nt
TRBV2	NA	TRBD1	TRBJ2-6	CASSRYRDRISGANVLTF	TGTGCCAGCAGTAGGTACCGGGACAGGATTTCTGGGGCCAACGTCCTGACTTTC
TRBV2	few	TRBD2	TRBJ2-1	CASRGTSEKNEQFF	TGTGCCAGCAGAGGGACTAGCGAGAAGAATGAGCAGTTCTTC
TRBV5-5	few	TRBD1	TRBJ2-7	CASSLAGTGYYEQYF	TGTGCCAGCAGCTTGGCCGGGACAGGTTACTACGAGCAGTACTTC
TRBV6-5	NA	TRBD1	TRBJ1-6	CASSRGTEDNSPLHF	TGTGCCAGCAGTAGAGGGACAGAGGATAATTCACCCCTCCACTTT
TRBV6-5	few	TRBD2	TRBJ2-2	CASSSGRATGELFF	TGTGCCAGCAGTAGCGGGAGGGCCACCGGGGAGCTGTTTTTT
TRBV10-1	NA	TRBD1	TRBJ1-1	CASSRTGFTEAFF	TGCGCCAGCAGCCGGACAGGGTTCACTGAAGCTTTCTTT
TRBV6-5	NA	NA	TRBJ2-3	CASKGPRRGDTQYF	TGTGCCAGCAAAGGGCCCCGCAGGGGAGATACGCAGTATTTT
TRBV28	NA	NA	TRBJ1-3	CASSPVLYSGNTIYF	TGTGCCAGCAGTCCCGTCCTGTACTCTGGAAACACCATATATTTT
TRBV20-1	NA	NA	TRBJ1-1	CSASRGRANTEAFF	TGCAGTGCTAGTCGTGGGAGAGCAAACACTGAAGCTTTCTTT
TRBV5-4	NA	NA	TRBJ1-1	CASSPTRVSLNTEAFF	TGTGCCAGCAGCCCAACACGGGTTTCTTTGAACACTGAAGCTTTCTTT
TRBV10-2	NA	NA	TRBJ1-2	CASNPRRVQTNYGYTF	TGCGCCAGCAATCCAAGACGGGTGCAGACTAACTATGGCTACACCTTC
TRBV27	NA	NA	TRBJ2-2	CASGHTNTGELFF	TGTGCCAGCGGACATACGAACACCGGGGAGCTGTTTTTT
TRBV5-4	NA	TRBD2	TRBJ2-2	CASSLGPSGRRTGELFF	TGTGCCAGCAGCTTGGGGCCTAGCGGGAGAAGGACCGGGGAGCTGTTTTTT
TRBV3-1/TRBV3-2	once	NA	TRBJ1-2	CASSLGGTLGYTF	TGTGCCAGCAGCCTAGGAGGGACGTTAGGCTACACCTTC